The clone carrying this T cell receptor beta chain was found once. Original data processing: Estimates of nucleated cell counts were drawn from the amplification of reference gene primers. Measured with immunoSEQ multiplex PCR; TCRdb has only the in-frame clones, and not every one. The V and J calls and the clone size are those of that table, but D and trimming were determined from the DNA. This table has roughly 150,000 clones, 88% appearing once. This specimen belongs to a study of blood T cell repertoires in COVID-19. Overall study context: The analysed material was cDNA or gDNA that came from T cells, B-cell-depleted T cells, or PBMCs.

After removal of 7 bases from V and 3 bases from J, the junction contained 10 bases not matched to a gene. CDR3 length equals 16 residues. In germline, CDR1 is SEHNR, CDR2 FQNEAQ (reference sequence). The material sequenced was peripheral blood. The rearrangement links TRBV7-9 to TRBJ1-4; 8 positions match TRBD1. This TCR was sampled from a man aged 45 to 65 who had recovered from COVID-19. The CDR3 bases are TGTGCCAGCACCCCCGGACAGGGATCAGCTAATGAAAAACTGTTTTTT. Translation gives CASTPGQGSANEKLFF.